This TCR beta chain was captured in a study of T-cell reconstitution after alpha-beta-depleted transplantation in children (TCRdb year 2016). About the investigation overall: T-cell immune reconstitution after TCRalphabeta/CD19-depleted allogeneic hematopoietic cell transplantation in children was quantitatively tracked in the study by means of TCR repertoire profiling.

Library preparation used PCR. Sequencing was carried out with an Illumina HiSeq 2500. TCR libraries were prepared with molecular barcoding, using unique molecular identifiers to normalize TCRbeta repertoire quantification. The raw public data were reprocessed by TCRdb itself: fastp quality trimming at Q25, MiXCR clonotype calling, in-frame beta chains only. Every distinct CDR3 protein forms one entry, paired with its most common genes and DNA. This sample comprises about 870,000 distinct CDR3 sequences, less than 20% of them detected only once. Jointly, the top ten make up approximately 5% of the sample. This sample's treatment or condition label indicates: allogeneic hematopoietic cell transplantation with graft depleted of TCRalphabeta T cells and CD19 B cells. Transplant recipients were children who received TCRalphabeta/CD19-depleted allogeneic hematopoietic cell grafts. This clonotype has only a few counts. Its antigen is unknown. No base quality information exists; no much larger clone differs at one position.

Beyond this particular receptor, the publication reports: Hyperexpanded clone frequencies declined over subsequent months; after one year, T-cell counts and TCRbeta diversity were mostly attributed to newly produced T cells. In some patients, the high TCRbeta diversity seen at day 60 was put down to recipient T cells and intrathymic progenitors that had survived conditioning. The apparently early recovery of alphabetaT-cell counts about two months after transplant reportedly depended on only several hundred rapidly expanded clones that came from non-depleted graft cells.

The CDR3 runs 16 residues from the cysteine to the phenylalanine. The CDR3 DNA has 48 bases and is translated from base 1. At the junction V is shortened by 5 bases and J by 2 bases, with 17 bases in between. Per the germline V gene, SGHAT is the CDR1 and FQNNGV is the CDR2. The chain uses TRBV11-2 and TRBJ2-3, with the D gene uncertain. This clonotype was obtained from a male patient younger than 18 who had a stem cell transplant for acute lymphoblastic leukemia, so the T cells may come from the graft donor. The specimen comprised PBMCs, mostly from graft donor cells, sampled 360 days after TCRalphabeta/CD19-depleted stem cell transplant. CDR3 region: CASSSVKRAHTDTQYF. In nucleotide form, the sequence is TGTGCCAGCAGCAGTGTCAAACGGGCGCACACAGATACGCAGTATTTT. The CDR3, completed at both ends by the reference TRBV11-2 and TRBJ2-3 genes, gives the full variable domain EAGVAQSPRYKIIEKRQSVAFWCNPISGHATLYWYQQILGQGPKLLIQFQNNGVVDDSQLPKDRFSAERLKGVDSTLKIQPAKLEDSAVYLCASSSVKRAHTDTQYFGPGTRLTVL.